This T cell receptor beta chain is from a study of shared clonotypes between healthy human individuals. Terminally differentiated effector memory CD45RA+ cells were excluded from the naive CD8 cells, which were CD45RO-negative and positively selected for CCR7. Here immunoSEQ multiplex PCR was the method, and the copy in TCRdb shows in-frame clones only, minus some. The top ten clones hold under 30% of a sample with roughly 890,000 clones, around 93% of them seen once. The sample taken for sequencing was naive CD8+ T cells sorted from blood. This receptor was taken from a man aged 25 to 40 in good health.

CDR3: CASSWLPPSDEQYF. The CDR3 region has the DNA TGTGCCAGCAGCTGGTTGCCCCCTAGCGACGAGCAGTACTTC. The V call is TRBV7-2, the J call TRBJ2-7; possible D gene TRBD2, 6 bases. Trimming removed 4 bases from V and 5 bases from J, with 15 bases in between. CDR3 length: 14 amino acids. CDR1 and CDR2 (germline): SGHTA, FQGNSA.